The 10 T cell receptor beta chains below were found in one sample sequenced in a study of tumor-infiltrating lymphocytes in primary liver carcinoma. Using a constant-region primer together with ProtoScript II reverse transcriptase, TCR beta cDNA was made from 500 ng of total RNA. TCR beta libraries came from three nested multiplex PCR rounds using slightly modified ARM-PCR. A C-beta reverse primer and TRBV1-TRBV30 forward primers served in each of the first two PCR rounds, at ten to eleven cycles apiece. TCRdb analysed the multiplex PCR reads with MiXCR anew, one entry per CDR3 protein. This sample has about 350,000 distinct CDR3 sequences, with less than 65% found just once. For blood RNA, unsorted whole blood served as the source, and germline DNA was extracted too. The sequenced sample was peripheral blood. The receptors here all came from a man aged 40-55 years with primary liver carcinoma and hepatitis B virus infection.

This clonotype was seen just once. A much larger clone lies a single base off, so this may be a read error. V and J are TRBV6-1 and TRBJ2-3; 8 nucleotides match TRBD2. CDR3 length equals 16 residues. CDR1 is MNHNS and CDR2 is SASEGT in the germline V gene. Germline trimming cut 2 bases from V and 0 bases from J; bases unmatched to any gene: 4. CDR3 sequence: CASSEWTSRSTDTQYF. The CDR3 region has the DNA TGTGCCAGCAGTGAATGGACTAGCAGGAGCACAGATACGCAGTATTTT.

The V gene is TRBV11-2, the J gene TRBJ2-3; D gene uncertain. Germline V gene sequence: CDR1 SGHAT, CDR2 FQNNGV. V was pared by 5 bases and J by 4 bases, with 13 bases between. This CDR3 has 14 amino acids. The CDR3 loop is CASSPGSPSDTQYF. The CDR3 region has the DNA TGTGCCAGCAGCCCGGGCTCCCCGTCAGATACGCAGTATTTT.

Ten or more counts support this clonotype. This chain connects TRBV6-2 or TRBV6-3 to TRBJ2-1; D possibly uses TRBD1 or TRBD2 (6 bases each). Between the trimmed V and J ends, which lost 7 bases and 3 bases, there was a span of 16 bases. Germline V gives CDR1 MNHEY, CDR2 SVGEGT. The CDR3 totals 15 residues. CDR3: CASKGGGTNYNEQFF. DNA of the CDR3: TGTGCCAGCAAAGGTGGCGGGACAAACTACAATGAGCAGTTCTTC.

This clonotype was observed a few times. A read error may be the cause here, since a much bigger clone is one base away. No conserved phenylalanine or tryptophan is present at the end of the CDR3, so a read error is the likely explanation. The chain carries TRBV6-2 or TRBV6-3 and TRBJ2-1; D is undetermined. There are 11 residues in the CDR3. Germline values: CDR1 MNHEY, CDR2 SVGEGT. The germline V and J ends were trimmed by 7 bases and 8 bases, with 9 bases remaining between them. The CDR3 DNA reads TGTGCCAGCACCCTAGGGTATGAGCAGTTCTCC. It encodes CASTLGYEQFS.

As regards this clonotype: This may be a read error, as it is one base from a much larger clone. This sequence joins TRBV6-2 or TRBV6-3 and TRBJ2-1, with 8 bases identical to TRBD1. Germline V lookup: CDR1 MNHEY, CDR2 SVGEGT. There are 18 residues in the CDR3. CDR3 loop: CVSSYRARGRWGDNEQFF. In DNA, the CDR3 is TGTGTCAGCAGTTACAGGGCCAGGGGGCGATGGGGTGACAATGAGCAGTTCTTC.

The V call is TRBV29-1, the J call TRBJ1-5, with D possibly TRBD1 on 6 matching bases. The germline CDR1 and CDR2 sequences are SQVTM and ANQGSEA. Trimming left V 5 bases short and J 11 bases short, with 19 bases between. This CDR3 spans 13 amino acids. This CDR3 is CSVRGGGQSAQHF. The CDR3 nucleotides are TGCAGCGTTCGGGGTGGGGGGCAATCAGCCCAGCATTTT.

This clonotype showed up many times. V usage is TRBV11-1 and J usage is TRBJ1-1, with D hard to call. Germline lookup yields CDR1 SGHAT and CDR2 FQDESV (reference sequence). The V gene lost 2 bases and the J gene lost 5 bases, with 24 bases spanning the gap. The CDR3 contains 18 residues. The DNA of the CDR3 is TGTGCCAGCAGCTTATCGATCGGCACACGAACTTCTGGTACTGAAGCTTTCTTT. This encodes CASSLSIGTRTSGTEAFF.

The rearrangement uses TRBV6-1 and TRBJ1-5, with D possibly being TRBD1 (5 bases). CDR3 size: 16 residues. V lost 8 bases to trimming and J lost 4 bases, with 21 bases between them. Looked up from germline, CDR1 is MNHNS and CDR2 is SASEGT. CDR3 in DNA: TGTGCCAGCCTCATAGACTCCGGGGGAAATAATCAGCCCCAGCATTTT. It is translated as CASLIDSGGNNQPQHF.

Concerning this clonotype itself: The junction shows a germline mismatch at one end, possibly a read error. The chain combines TRBV6-6 with TRBJ2-3; 8 bases align to TRBD2. CDR1 MNHNY and CDR2 SVGAGI come from the germline V gene (reference sequence). CDR3 size: 14 residues. CDR3 region: CASCYPGREDTQYF. The CDR3 region has the DNA TGTGCCAGCTGTTACCCCGGGAGGGAAGATACGCAGTATTTT.

This clonotype turned up a few times. V usage is TRBV4-2 and J usage is TRBJ2-3; D remains unclear. V lost 1 base, J lost 1 base, and 9 bases lay in between. The CDR3 extends over 15 amino acids. Germline assignment: CDR1 LGHNA and CDR2 YNFKEQ. CDR3 nucleotide sequence: TGTGCCAGCAGCCAAGTCAGTGGTGGCACAGATACGCAGTATTTT. Its translation: CASSQVSGGTDTQYF.